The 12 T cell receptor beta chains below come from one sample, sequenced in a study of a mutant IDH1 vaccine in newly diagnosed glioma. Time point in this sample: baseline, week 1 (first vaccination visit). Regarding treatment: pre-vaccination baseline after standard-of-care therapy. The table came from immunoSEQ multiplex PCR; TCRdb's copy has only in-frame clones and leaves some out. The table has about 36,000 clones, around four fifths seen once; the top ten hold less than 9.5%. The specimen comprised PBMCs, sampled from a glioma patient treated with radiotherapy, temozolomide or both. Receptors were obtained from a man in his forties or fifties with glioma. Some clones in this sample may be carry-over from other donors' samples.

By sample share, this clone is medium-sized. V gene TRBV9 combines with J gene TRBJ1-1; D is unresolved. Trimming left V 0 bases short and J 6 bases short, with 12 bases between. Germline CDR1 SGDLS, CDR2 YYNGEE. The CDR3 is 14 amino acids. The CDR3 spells CASSVEGPGAEAFF. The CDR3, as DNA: TGTGCCAGCAGCGTAGAGGGTCCTGGGGCTGAAGCTTTCTTT. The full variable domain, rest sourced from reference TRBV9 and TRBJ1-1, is DSGVTQTPKHLITATGQRVTLRCSPRSGDLSVYWYQQSLDQGLQFLIQYYNGEERAKGNILERFSAQQFPDLHSELNLSSLELGDSALYFCASSVEGPGAEAFFGQGTRLTVV.

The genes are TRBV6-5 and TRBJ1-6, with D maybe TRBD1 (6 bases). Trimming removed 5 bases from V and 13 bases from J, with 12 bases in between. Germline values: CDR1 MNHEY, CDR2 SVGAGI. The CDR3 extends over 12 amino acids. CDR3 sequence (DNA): TGTGCCAGCAGTACCCCAACAGGGCCCCTCCACTTT. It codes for CASSTPTGPLHF.

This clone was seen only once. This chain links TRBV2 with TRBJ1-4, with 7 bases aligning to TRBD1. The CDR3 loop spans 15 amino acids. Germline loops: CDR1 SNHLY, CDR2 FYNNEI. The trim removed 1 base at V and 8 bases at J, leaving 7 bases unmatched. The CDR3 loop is CASSEGATGREKLFF. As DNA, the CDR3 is TGTGCCAGCAGTGAAGGGGCGACAGGGCGGGAAAAACTGTTTTTT.

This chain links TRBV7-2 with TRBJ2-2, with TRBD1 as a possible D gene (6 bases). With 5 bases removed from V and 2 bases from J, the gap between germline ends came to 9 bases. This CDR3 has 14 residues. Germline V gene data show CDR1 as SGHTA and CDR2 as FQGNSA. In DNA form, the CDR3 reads TGTGCCAGCAGCAGGACAGCTAACACCGGGGAGCTGTTTTTT. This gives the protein CASSRTANTGELFF. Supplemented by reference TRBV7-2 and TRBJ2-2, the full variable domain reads GAGVSQSPSNKVTEKGKDVELRCDPISGHTALYWYRQSLGQGLEFLIYFQGNSAPDKSGLPSDRFSAERTGGSVSTLTIQRTQQEDSAVYLCASSRTANTGELFFGEGSRLTVL.

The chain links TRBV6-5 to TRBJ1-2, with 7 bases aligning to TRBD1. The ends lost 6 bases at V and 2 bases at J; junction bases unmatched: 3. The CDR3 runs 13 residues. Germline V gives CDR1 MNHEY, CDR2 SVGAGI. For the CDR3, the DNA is TGTGCCAGCAGCCTGACAGGGAACTATGGCTACACCTTC. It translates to CASSLTGNYGYTF.

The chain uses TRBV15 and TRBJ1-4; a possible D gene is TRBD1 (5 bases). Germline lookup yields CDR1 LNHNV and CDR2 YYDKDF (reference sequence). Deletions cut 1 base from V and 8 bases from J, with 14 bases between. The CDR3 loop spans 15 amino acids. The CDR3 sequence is CATSRAGGVGEKLFF. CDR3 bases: TGTGCCACCAGCAGAGCGGGGGGGGTTGGGGAAAAACTGTTTTTT.

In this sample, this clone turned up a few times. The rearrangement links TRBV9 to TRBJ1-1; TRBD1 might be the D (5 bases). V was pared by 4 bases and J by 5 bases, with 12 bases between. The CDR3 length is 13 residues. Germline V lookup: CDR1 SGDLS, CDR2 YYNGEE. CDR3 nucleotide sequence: TGTGCCAGCAGCCCGGGTGGGGGGACTGAAGCTTTCTTT. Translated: CASSPGGGTEAFF.

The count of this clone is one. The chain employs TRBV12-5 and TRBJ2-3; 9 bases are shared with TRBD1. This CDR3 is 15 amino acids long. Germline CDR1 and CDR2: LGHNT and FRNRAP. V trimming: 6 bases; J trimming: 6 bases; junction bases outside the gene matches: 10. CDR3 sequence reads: CASGPGTGSRDTQYF. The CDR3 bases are TGTGCTAGTGGGCCCGGGACAGGGAGCAGGGATACGCAGTATTTT.

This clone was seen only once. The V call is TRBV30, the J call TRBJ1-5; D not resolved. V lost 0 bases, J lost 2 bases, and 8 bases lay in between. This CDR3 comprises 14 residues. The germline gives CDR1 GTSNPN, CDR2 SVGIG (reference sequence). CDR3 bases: TGTGCCTGGAGTGTTGGGGTTGGCAATCAGCCCCAGCATTTT. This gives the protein CAWSVGVGNQPQHF.

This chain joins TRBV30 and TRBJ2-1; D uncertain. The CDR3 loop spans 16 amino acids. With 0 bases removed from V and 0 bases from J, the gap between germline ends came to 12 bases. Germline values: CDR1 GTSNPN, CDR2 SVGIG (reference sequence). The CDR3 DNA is TGTGCCTGGAGTGTACCTAAGGCGAGCTCCTACAATGAGCAGTTCTTC. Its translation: CAWSVPKASSYNEQFF.

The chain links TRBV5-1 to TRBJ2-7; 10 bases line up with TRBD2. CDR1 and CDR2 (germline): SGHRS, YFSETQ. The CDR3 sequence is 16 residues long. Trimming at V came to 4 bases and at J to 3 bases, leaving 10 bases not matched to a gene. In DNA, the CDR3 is TGCGCCAGCAGCGATGTTCGACTAGCGGGCCTCTACGAGCAGTACTTC. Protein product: CASSDVRLAGLYEQYF.

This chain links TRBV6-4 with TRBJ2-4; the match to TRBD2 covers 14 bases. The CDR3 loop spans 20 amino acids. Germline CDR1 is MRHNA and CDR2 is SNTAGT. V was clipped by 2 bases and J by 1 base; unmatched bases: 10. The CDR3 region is CASSDPGLAGGRGAKNIQYF. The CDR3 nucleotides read TGTGCCAGCAGTGACCCAGGACTAGCGGGGGGTCGGGGGGCCAAAAACATTCAGTACTTC.